This TCR beta chain was observed in a study of Graves' ophthalmopathy and Graves' hyperthyroidism. Study-wide context: At initial diagnosis, peripheral blood was obtained, and this preceded any treatment.

There are a few counts of this clonotype. The authors enrolled newly diagnosed hyperthyroidism patients aged 18 to 65 with under 2 months' duration. Amplified TCR beta CDR3 regions were obtained using RNA transcripts as template. HTBI-primed RT-PCR formed the first round, and a multiplex PCR formed the second. TCRdb called the multiplex PCR reads again in MiXCR, with one record for every CDR3 protein. The sample records about 420,000 distinct CDR3 sequences, roughly 21% being singletons. This CDR3 is built from 15 residues. From germline, CDR1 is LNHDA and CDR2 SQIVND (reference sequence). After removal of 7 bases from V and 1 base from J, the junction contained 8 bases not matched to a gene.

The source material was peripheral blood. The chain recombines TRBV19 with TRBJ2-5; 8 bases are a match to TRBD2. This TCR came from a woman aged 18-29 years with stable Graves' hyperthyroidism. For the CDR3, the DNA is TGTGCCAGTAAGCCGGGACTAGGTGTCCAAGAGACCCAGTACTTC. It translates to CASKPGLGVQETQYF.